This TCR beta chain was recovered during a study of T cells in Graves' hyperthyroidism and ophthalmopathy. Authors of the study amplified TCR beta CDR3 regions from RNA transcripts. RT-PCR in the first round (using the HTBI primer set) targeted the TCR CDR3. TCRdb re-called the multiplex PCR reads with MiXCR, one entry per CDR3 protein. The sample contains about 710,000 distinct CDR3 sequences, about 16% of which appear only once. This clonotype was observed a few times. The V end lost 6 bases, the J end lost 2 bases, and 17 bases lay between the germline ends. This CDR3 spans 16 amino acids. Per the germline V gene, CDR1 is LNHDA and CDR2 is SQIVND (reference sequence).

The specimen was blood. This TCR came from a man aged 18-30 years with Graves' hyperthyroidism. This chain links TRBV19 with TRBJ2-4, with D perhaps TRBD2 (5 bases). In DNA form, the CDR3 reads TGTGCCAGTAGCCCCGGAGTGTGGGAGACCAAAAACATTCAGTACTTC. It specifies CASSPGVWETKNIQYF.